The 14 T cell receptor beta chains below come from one sample, sequenced in a study of T cell responses to AZD1222 COVID-19 vaccine. Assay: immunoSEQ multiplex PCR; the TCRdb copy retains only in-frame clones and omits some. The top ten hold less than 6.5% of the sample, which has 95,000 to 120,000 clones, 88% seen once. The specimen was peripheral blood, collected 28 days after the second AZD1222 dose. The receptors were sampled from an adult who received the AZD1222 COVID-19 vaccine.

The genes are TRBV19 and TRBJ1-5, with D possibly TRBD1 on 6 matching bases. The CDR3 is made up of 14 amino acids. Trimming pared 4 bases from V and 3 bases from J, leaving 10 bases between. CDR1 and CDR2 (germline): LNHDA, SQIVND (reference sequence). The CDR3 is CASSNREANQPQHF. CDR3 nucleotide sequence: TGTGCCAGTAGTAACAGGGAGGCCAATCAGCCCCAGCATTTT.

The chain is built from TRBV7-3 and TRBJ1-4; D gene ambiguous. Looked up from germline, CDR1 is SGHTA and CDR2 is FQGTGA. CDR3 length: 18 residues. Deletions cut 5 bases from V and 0 bases from J, with 19 bases between. This chain's CDR3 is CASSPPGGVGATNEKLFF. In DNA form, the CDR3 reads TGTGCCAGCAGCCCTCCGGGTGGGGTAGGTGCAACTAATGAAAAACTGTTTTTT.

This clone was picked up one time. Mismatch with germline at one junction end may stem from a read error. J is TRBJ1-2 and V is TRBV24-1, with 12 bases fitting TRBD1. Germline V lookup: CDR1 KGHDR, CDR2 SFDVKD. CDR3 length: 14 residues. The CDR3: CAPRGQGADYGYTF. The CDR3 coding sequence is TGTGCCCCCAGGGGACAGGGGGCAGACTATGGCTACACCTTC.

This chain connects TRBV19 to TRBJ1-1; weak D call: TRBD1 (6 bases). V dropped 8 bases and J dropped 3 bases, with 13 bases sitting between them. CDR3 length: 13 amino acids. Germline V gives CDR1 LNHDA, CDR2 SQIVND (reference sequence). The CDR3 region has the DNA TGTGCCAGTGGGGTAAAGGGGGACACTGAAGCTTTCTTT. It encodes CASGVKGDTEAFF.

This clone was seen a few times. The rearrangement uses TRBV11-2 and TRBJ1-2; D is ambiguous. With 2 bases removed from V and 2 bases from J, the gap between germline ends came to 6 bases. The CDR3 contains 13 residues. Germline CDR1 SGHAT, CDR2 FQNNGV. The CDR3 region is CASSLSRNYGYTF. Written as DNA, the CDR3 is TGTGCCAGCAGCTTATCACGGAACTATGGCTACACCTTC. Complete variable domain (other parts from reference TRBV11-2 and TRBJ1-2): EAGVAQSPRYKIIEKRQSVAFWCNPISGHATLYWYQQILGQGPKLLIQFQNNGVVDDSQLPKDRFSAERLKGVDSTLKIQPAKLEDSAVYLCASSLSRNYGYTFGSGTRLTVV.

The chain is built from TRBV27 and TRBJ1-4; 9 bases fit TRBD1. After removal of 4 bases from V and 8 bases from J, the junction contained 8 bases not matched to a gene. CDR1 MNHEY and CDR2 SMNVEV come from the germline V gene (reference sequence). The CDR3 sequence is 15 residues long. The CDR3 loop reads CASSSRTGAGEKLFF. For the CDR3, the DNA is TGTGCCAGCAGTTCCCGGACAGGGGCCGGGGAAAAACTGTTTTTT.

The table lists this clone with a count of one. The chain recombines TRBV3-1 (or the pseudogene TRBV3-2) with TRBJ2-2; possible D gene TRBD1, 5 bases. The V end was cut by 4 bases, the J end by 5 bases, with 14 bases between. Germline CDR1 is LGHDT and CDR2 is YNNKEL (reference sequence). CDR3 length: 15 amino acids. The chain's CDR3 is CASSPRQKLTGELFF. The CDR3 DNA sequence: TGTGCCAGCAGCCCAAGACAGAAGCTTACCGGGGAGCTGTTTTTT.

The V call is TRBV6-5, the J call TRBJ2-5; D is unclear. V lost 6 bases and J lost 5, with 13 bases in between. Germline assignment: CDR1 MNHEY and CDR2 SVGAGI. The CDR3 has 13 amino acids. CDR3 loop: CASSPQIRETQYF. Written as DNA, the CDR3 is TGTGCCAGCAGCCCCCAGATTCGGGAGACCCAGTACTTC.

This sequence joins TRBV5-8 and TRBJ2-3; 7 bases are shared with TRBD2. The germline V gene encodes CDR1 SGHTS and CDR2 YDEGEE. The CDR3 spans 15 residues. The V gene end was trimmed by 3 bases and the J gene end by 2 bases; junction bases not matched to a gene: 6. CDR3: CASSSLGGNTDTQYF. CDR3 DNA sequence: TGTGCCAGCAGCTCCCTCGGGGGGAACACAGATACGCAGTATTTT. Full variable domain (outside the CDR3, taken from reference TRBV5-8 and TRBJ2-3): EAGVTQSPTHLIKTRGQQATLRCSPISGHTSVYWYQQALGLGLQFLLWYDEGEERNRGNFPPRFSGRQFPNYSSELNVNALELEDSALYLCASSSLGGNTDTQYFGPGTRLTVL.

J is TRBJ1-6 and V is TRBV7-8; no reliable D call. V gave up 5 bases and J gave up 6 bases, with 20 bases separating them. CDR3 size: 17 residues. The germline gives CDR1 SGHVS, CDR2 FQNEAQ. The CDR3 DNA follows: TGTGCCAGCAGCCCCCGACCCCAGTCTCTTTTTAATTCACCCCTCCACTTT. Its translation is CASSPRPQSLFNSPLHF.

The rearrangement uses TRBV5-4 and TRBJ1-1; 7 bases line up with TRBD1. The CDR3 is 14 amino acids. Trimming cost V 3 bases and J 0 bases; bases outside gene matches: 2. Per the germline V gene, CDR1 is SGHNT and CDR2 is YYREEE (reference sequence). The CDR3 nucleotides read TGTGCCAGCAGCTCGACAGGGTTGAACACTGAAGCTTTCTTT. Amino acid sequence: CASSSTGLNTEAFF.

The chain carries TRBV10-3 and TRBJ1-1, with a tentative D call TRBD1 (6 bases). In germline, CDR1 is ENHRY, CDR2 SYGVKD. This CDR3 comprises 14 residues. V was cut by 6 bases and J by 0 bases, with 11 bases left in between. CDR3: CAIRPGQMNTEAFF. CDR3 nucleotides: TGTGCCATCAGACCGGGACAAATGAACACTGAAGCTTTCTTT.

The chain is built from TRBV10-3 and TRBJ2-7, with D possibly matching TRBD1 (5 bases). The CDR3 has 12 residues. Germline V gives CDR1 ENHRY, CDR2 SYGVKD. V was clipped by 0 bases and J by 10 bases, with 10 bases between them. CDR3 in DNA: TGTGCCATCAGTGAGTCCCAGGGCCTTCAGTACTTC. This sequence encodes CAISESQGLQYF.

The chain uses TRBV18 and TRBJ1-4; D is uncertain. Germline loops: CDR1 KGHSH, CDR2 LQKENI. The CDR3 runs to 14 residues. Trimming left V 4 bases short and J 0 bases short, with 6 bases between. The CDR3 DNA follows: TGTGCCAGCTCACGGGCCCCAACTAATGAAAAACTGTTTTTT. It encodes CASSRAPTNEKLFF.